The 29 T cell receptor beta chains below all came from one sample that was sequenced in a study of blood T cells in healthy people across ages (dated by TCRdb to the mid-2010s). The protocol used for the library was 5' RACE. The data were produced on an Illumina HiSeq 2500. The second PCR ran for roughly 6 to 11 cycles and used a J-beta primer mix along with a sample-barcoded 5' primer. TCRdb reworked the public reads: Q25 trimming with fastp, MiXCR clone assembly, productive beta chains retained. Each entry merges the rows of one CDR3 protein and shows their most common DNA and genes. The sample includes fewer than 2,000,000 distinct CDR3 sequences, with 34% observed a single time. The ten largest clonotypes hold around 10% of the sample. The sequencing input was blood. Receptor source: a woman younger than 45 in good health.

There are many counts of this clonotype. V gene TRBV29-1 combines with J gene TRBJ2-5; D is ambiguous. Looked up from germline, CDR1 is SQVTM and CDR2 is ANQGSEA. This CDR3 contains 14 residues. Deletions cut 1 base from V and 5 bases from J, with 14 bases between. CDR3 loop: CSVEGLPEVETQYF. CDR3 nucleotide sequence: TGCAGCGTTGAAGGCCTGCCCGAGGTGGAGACCCAGTACTTC.

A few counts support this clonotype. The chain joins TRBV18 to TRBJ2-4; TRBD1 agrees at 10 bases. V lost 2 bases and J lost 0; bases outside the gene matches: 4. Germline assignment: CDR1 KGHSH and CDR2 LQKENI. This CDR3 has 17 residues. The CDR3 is CASSPGGDRGAKNIQYF. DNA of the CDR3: TGTGCCAGCTCACCAGGAGGGGACAGGGGAGCCAAAAACATTCAGTACTTC.

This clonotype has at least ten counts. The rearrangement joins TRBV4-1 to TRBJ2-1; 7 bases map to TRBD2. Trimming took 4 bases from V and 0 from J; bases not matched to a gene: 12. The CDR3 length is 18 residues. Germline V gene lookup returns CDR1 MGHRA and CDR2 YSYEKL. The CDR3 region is CASSPLSWRESSYNEQFF. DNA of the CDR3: TGCGCCAGCAGCCCGTTGTCTTGGCGGGAGAGCTCCTACAATGAGCAGTTCTTC.

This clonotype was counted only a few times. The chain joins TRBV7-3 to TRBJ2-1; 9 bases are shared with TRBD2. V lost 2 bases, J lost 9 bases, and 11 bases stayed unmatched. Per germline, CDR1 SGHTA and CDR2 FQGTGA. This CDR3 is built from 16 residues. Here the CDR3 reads CASSLALGGGAAEQFF. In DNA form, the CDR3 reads TGTGCCAGCAGCTTAGCGTTGGGCGGGGGGGCCGCTGAGCAGTTCTTC.

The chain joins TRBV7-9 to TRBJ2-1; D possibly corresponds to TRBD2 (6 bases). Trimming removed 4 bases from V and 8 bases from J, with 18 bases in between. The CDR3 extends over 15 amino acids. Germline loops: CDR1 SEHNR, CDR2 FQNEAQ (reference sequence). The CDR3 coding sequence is TGTGCCAGCAGCTCCATACCGGGACTCGGGCATGAGCAGTTCTTC. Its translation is CASSSIPGLGHEQFF.

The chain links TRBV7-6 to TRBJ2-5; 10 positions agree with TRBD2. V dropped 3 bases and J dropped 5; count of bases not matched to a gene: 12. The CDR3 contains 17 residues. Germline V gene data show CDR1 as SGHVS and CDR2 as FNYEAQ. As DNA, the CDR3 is TGTGCCAGCAGCTTTGATCTTACTAGCGGGGTATCGGAGACCCAGTACTTC. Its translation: CASSFDLTSGVSETQYF.

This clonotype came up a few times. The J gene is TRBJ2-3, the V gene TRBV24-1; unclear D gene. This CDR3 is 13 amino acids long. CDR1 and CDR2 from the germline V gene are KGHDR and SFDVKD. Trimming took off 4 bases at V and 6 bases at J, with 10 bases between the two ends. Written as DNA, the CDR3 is TGTGCCACCAGTGAGGGGTTGTCGGATACGCAGTATTTT. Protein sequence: CATSEGLSDTQYF.

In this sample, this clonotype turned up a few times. CDR3 amino acids: CASSSQGDDTEAFF. The CDR3 region has the DNA TGTGCCAGCAGCTCACAGGGTGACGACACTGAAGCTTTCTTT. The chain links TRBV7-9 to TRBJ1-1; possible D gene TRBD1, 6 bases. In germline, CDR1 is SEHNR, CDR2 FQNEAQ (reference sequence). The germline V and J ends were trimmed by 4 bases and 3 bases, with 12 bases remaining between them. The CDR3 has 14 amino acids.

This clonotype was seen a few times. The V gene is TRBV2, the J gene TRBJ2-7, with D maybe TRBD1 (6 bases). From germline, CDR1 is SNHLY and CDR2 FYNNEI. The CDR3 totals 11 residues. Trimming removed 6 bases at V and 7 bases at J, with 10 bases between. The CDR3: CASSPQGEQYF. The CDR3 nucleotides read TGTGCCAGCAGCCCACAGGGTGAGCAGTACTTC.

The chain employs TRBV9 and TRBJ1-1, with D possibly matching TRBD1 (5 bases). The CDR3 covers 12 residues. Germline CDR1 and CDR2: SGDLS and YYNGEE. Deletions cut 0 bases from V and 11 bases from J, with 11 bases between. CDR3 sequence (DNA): TGTGCCAGCAGCGTAGGAAGGGGAACGGCTTTCTTT. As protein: CASSVGRGTAFF.

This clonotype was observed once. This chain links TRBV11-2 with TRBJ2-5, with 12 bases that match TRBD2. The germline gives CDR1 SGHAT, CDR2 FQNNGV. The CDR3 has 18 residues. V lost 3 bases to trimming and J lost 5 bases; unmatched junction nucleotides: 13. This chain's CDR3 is CASSFGGLLAGGFETQYF. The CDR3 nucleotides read TGTGCCAGCAGCTTCGGGGGATTACTAGCGGGAGGTTTTGAGACCCAGTACTTC.

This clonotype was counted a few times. CDR3 loop: CASSLGPHTGARASYEQYF. CDR3 nucleotides: TGTGCCAGCAGCTTAGGTCCCCACACAGGGGCGAGGGCCTCCTACGAGCAGTACTTC. The chain links TRBV7-9 to TRBJ2-7; 7 bases fit TRBD1. V dropped 1 base and J dropped 0; count of bases not matched to a gene: 15. This CDR3 contains 19 residues. The germline gives CDR1 SEHNR, CDR2 FQNEAQ (reference sequence).

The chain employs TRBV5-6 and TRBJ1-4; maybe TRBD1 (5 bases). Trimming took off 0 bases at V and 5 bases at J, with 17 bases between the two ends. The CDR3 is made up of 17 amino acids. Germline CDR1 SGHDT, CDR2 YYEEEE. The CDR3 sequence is CASSLEGSGRANEKLFF. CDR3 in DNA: TGTGCCAGCAGCTTGGAAGGGTCGGGCAGGGCGAATGAAAAACTGTTTTTT.

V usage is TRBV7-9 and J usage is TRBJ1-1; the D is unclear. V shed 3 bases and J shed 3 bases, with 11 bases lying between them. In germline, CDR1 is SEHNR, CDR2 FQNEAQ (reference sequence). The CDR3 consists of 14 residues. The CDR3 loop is CASSLRGLDTEAFF. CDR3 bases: TGTGCCAGCAGCTTGCGGGGATTAGACACTGAAGCTTTCTTT.

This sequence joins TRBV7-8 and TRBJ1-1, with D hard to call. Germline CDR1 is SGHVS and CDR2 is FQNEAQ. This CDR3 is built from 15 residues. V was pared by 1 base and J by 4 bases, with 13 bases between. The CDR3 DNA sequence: TGTGCCAGCAGCTTAGAAGGTTCCAGAATCACTGAAGCTTTCTTT. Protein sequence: CASSLEGSRITEAFF.

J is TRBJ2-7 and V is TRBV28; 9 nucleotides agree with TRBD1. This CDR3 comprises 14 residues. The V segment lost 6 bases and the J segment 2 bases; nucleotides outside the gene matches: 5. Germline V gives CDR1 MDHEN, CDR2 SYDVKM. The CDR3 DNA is TGTGCCAGCAGAGGGACAGGGACTCCCTACGAGCAGTACTTC. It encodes CASRGTGTPYEQYF. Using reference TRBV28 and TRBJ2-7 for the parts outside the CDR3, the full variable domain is DVKVTQSSRYLVKRTGEKVFLECVQDMDHENMFWYRQDPGLGLRLIYFSYDVKMKEKGDIPEGYSVSREKKERFSLILESASTNQTSMYLCASRGTGTPYEQYFGPGTRLTVT.

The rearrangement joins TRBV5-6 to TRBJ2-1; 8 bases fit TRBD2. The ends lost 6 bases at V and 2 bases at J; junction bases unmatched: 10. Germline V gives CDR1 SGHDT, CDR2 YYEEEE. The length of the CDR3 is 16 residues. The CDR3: CASNPGGVRAYNEQFF. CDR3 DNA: TGTGCCAGCAACCCCGGGGGGGTCCGCGCCTACAATGAGCAGTTCTTC.

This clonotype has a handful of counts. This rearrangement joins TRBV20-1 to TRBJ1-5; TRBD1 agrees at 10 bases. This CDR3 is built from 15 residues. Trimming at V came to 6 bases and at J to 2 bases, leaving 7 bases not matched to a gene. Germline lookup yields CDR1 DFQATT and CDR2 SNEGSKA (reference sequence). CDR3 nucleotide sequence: TGCAGTGCAATGACAGGGGGCTTTGGCAATCAGCCCCAGCATTTT. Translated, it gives CSAMTGGFGNQPQHF.

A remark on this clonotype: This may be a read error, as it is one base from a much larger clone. For the CDR3, the DNA is TGTGCCAGCAGCTCCGTTGGCGGGGGTCTCGGGGAGACCCAGTACTTC. It specifies CASSSVGGGLGETQYF. This rearrangement joins TRBV7-3 to TRBJ2-5; 7 nucleotides line up with TRBD2. Trimming cost V 4 bases and J 5 bases; bases outside gene matches: 13. The CDR3 contains 16 residues. CDR1 is SGHTA and CDR2 is FQGTGA in the germline V gene.

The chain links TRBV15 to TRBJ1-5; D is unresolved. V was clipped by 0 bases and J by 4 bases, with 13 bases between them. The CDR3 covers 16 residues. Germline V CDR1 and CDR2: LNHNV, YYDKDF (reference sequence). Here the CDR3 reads CATSRDEQSTNQPQHF. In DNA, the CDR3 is TGTGCCACCAGCAGAGACGAACAGAGTACTAATCAGCCCCAGCATTTT.

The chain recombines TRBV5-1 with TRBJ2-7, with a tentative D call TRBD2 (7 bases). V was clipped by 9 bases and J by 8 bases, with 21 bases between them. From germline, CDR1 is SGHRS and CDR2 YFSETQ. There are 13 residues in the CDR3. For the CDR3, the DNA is TGCGCCATCCCACGGGGGGCGAAACGCAAGCAGTACTTC. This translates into CAIPRGAKRKQYF.

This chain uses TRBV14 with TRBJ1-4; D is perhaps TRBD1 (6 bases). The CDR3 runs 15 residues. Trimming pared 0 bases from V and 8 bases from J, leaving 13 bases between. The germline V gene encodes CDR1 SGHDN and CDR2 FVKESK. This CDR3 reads CASSQEGQGKEKLFF. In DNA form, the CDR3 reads TGTGCCAGCAGCCAAGAGGGGCAGGGGAAGGAAAAACTGTTTTTT. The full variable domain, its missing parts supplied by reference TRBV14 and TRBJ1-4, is EAGVTQFPSHSVIEKGQTVTLRCDPISGHDNLYWYRRVMGKEIKFLLHFVKESKQDESGMPNNRFLAERTGGTYSTLKVQPAELEDSGVYFCASSQEGQGKEKLFFGSGTQLSVL.

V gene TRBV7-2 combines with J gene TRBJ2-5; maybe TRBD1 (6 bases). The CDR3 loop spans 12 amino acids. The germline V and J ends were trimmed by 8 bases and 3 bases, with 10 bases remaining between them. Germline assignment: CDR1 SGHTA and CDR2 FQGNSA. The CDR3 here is CASGQQKETQYF. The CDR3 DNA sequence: TGTGCCAGCGGACAGCAGAAAGAGACCCAGTACTTC. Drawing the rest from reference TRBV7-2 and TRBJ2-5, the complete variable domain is GAGVSQSPSNKVTEKGKDVELRCDPISGHTALYWYRQSLGQGLEFLIYFQGNSAPDKSGLPSDRFSAERTGGSVSTLTIQRTQQEDSAVYLCASGQQKETQYFGPGTRLLVL.

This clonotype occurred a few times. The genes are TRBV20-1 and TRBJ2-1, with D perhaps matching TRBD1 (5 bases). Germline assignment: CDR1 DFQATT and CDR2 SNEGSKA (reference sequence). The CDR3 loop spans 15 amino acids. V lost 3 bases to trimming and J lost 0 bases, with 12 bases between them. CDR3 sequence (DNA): TGCAGTGCTAGGGGGCCTCAGAGCTCCTACAATGAGCAGTTCTTC. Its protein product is CSARGPQSSYNEQFF.

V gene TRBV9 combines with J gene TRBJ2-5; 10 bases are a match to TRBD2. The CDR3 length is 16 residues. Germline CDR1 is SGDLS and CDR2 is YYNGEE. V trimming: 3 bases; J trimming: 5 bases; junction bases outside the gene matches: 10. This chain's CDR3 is CASSAGRAGGFETQYF. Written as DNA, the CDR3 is TGTGCCAGCAGCGCGGGCAGAGCGGGGGGGTTTGAGACCCAGTACTTC.

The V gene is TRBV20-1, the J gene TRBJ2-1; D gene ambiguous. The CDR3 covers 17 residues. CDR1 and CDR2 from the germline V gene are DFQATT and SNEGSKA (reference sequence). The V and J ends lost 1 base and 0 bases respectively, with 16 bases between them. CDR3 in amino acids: CSARGPQGIHSYNEQFF. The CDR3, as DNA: TGCAGTGCTAGAGGCCCTCAAGGGATTCACTCCTACAATGAGCAGTTCTTC.

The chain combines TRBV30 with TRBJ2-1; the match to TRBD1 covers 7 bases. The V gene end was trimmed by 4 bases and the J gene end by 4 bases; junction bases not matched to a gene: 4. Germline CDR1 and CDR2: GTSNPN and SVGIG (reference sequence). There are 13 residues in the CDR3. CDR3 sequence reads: CAWIMDRYNEQFF. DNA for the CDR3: TGTGCCTGGATTATGGACAGGTACAATGAGCAGTTCTTC.

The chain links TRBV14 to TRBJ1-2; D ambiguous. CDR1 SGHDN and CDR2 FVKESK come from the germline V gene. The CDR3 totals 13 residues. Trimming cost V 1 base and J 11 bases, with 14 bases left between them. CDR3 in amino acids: CASSQGVRRRYTF. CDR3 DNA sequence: TGTGCCAGCAGCCAAGGCGTTCGGAGGAGATACACCTTC.

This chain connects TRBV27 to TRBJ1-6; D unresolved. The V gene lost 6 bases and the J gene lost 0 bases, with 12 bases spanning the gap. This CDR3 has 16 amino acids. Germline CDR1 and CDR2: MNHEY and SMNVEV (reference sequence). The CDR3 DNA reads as TGTGCCAGCAGCCCCGACCGCAGCTCCTATAATTCACCCCTCCACTTT. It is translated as CASSPDRSSYNSPLHF.